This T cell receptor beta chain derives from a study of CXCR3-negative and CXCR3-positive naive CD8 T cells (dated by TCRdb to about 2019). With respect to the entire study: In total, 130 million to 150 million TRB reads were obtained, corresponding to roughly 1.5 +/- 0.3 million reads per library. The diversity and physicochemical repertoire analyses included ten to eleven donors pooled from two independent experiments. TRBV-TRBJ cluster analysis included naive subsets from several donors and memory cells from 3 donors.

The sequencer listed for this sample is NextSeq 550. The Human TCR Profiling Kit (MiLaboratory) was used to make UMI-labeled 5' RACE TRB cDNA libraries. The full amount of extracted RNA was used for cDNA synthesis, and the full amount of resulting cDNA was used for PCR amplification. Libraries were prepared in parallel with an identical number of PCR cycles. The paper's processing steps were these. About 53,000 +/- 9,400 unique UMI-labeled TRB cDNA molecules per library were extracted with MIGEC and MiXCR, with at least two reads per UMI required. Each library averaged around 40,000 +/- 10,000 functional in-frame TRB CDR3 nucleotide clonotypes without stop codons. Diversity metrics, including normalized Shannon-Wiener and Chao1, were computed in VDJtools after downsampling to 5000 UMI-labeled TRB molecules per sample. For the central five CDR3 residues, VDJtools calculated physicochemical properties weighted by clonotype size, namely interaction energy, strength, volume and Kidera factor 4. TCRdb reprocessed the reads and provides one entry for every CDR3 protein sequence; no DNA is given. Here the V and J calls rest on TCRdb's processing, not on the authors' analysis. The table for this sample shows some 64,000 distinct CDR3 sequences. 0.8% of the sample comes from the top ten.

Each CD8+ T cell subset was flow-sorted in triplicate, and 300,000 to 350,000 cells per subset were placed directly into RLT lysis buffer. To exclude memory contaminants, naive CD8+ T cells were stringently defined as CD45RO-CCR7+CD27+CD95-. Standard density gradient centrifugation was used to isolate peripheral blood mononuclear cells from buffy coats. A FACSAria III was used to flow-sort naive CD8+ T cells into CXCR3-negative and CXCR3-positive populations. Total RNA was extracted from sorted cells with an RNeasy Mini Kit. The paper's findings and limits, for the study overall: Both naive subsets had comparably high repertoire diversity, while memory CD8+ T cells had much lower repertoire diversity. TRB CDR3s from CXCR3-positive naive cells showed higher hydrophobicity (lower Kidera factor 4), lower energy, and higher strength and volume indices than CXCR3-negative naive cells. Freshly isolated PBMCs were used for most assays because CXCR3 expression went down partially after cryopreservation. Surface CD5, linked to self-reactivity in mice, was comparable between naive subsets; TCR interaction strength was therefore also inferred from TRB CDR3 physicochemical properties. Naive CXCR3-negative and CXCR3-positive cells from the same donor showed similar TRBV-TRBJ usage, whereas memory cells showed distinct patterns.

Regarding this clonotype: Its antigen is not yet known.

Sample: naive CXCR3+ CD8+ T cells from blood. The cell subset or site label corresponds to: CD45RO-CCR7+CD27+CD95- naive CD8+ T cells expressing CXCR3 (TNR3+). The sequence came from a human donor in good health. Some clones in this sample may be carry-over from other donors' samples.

The CDR3 reads as follows: CATPLGTGELFF. The chain joins TRBV11-2 to TRBJ2-2; TCRdb names TRBD2, which stays unverified in the absence of DNA. CDR1 and CDR2 were assigned from the germline V gene as SGHAT and FQNNGV. Spanning cysteine to phenylalanine, the CDR3 consists of 12 amino acids. The DNA sequence is not available.